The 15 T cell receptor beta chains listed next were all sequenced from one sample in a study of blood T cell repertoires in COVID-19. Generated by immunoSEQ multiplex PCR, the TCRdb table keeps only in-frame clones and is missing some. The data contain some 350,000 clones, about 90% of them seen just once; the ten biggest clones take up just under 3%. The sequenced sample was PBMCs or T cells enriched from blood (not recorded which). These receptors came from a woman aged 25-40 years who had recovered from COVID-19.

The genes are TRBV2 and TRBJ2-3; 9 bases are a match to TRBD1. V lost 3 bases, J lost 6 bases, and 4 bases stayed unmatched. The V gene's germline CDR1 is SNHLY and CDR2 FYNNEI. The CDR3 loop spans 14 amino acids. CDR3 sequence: CASSDWDRDDTQYF. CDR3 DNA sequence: TGTGCCAGCAGTGATTGGGACAGGGACGATACGCAGTATTTT.

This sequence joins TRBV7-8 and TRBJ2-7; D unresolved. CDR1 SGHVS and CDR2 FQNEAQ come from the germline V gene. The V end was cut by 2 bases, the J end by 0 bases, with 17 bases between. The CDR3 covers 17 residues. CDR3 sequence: CASSLTAAAKNSYEQYF. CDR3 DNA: TGTGCCAGCAGCTTAACGGCGGCCGCGAAAAACTCCTACGAGCAGTACTTC.

The CDR3 nucleotides are TGTGCCAGTACCTGGGAGGGTAGCTATGGCTACACCTTC. Residues: CASTWEGSYGYTF. The chain joins TRBV19 to TRBJ1-2, with D hard to call. This CDR3 has 13 residues. V shed 7 bases and J shed 4 bases, with 13 bases lying between them. The germline V gene encodes CDR1 LNHDA and CDR2 SQIVND (reference sequence).

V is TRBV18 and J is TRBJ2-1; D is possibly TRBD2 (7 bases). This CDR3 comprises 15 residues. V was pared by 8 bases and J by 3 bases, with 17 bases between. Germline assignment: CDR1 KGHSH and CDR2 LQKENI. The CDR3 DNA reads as TGTGCCAGCCGGGGGGCGGGAGAAAACTACAATGAGCAGTTCTTC. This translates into CASRGAGENYNEQFF.

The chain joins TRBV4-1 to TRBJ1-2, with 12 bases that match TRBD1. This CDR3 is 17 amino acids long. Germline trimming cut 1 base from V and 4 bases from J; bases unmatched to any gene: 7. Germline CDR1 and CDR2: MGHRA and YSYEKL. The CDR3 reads CASSQVAGTGGAYGYTF. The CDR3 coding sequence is TGCGCCAGCAGCCAAGTTGCCGGGACAGGGGGCGCCTATGGCTACACCTTC.

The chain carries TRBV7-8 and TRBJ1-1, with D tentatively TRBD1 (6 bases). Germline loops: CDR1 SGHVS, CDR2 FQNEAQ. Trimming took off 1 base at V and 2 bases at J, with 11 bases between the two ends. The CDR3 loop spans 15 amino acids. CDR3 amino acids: CASSLVMGANTEAFF. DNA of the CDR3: TGTGCCAGCAGCTTAGTAATGGGGGCAAACACTGAAGCTTTCTTT. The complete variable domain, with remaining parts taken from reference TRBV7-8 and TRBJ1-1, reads GAGVSQSPRYKVAKRGQDVALRCDPISGHVSLFWYQQALGQGPEFLTYFQNEAQLDKSGLPSDRFFAERPEGSVSTLKIQRTQQEDSAVYLCASSLVMGANTEAFFGQGTRLTVV.

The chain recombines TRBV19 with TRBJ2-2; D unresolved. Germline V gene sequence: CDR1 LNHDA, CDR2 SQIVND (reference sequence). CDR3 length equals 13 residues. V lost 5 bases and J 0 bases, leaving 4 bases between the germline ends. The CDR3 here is CASSPANTGELFF. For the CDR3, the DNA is TGTGCCAGTAGTCCCGCGAACACCGGGGAGCTGTTTTTT.

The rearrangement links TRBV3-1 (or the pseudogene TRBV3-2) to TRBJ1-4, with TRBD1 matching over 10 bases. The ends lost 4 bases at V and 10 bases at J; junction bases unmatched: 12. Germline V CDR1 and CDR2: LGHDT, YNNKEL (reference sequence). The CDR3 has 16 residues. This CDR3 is CASSRDPGTGVTKLFF. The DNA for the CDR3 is TGTGCCAGCAGCCGCGACCCCGGGACAGGGGTCACAAAACTGTTTTTT.

The CDR3 nucleotides are TGTGCCAGCAGCGCACGGGCGGGGGGGATCACCGGGGAGCTGTTTTTT. This sequence encodes CASSARAGGITGELFF. The V gene is TRBV7-2, the J gene TRBJ2-2, with 9 bases that match TRBD2. V lost 5 bases to trimming and J lost 4 bases; unmatched junction nucleotides: 8. There are 16 residues in the CDR3. From germline, CDR1 is SGHTA and CDR2 FQGNSA.

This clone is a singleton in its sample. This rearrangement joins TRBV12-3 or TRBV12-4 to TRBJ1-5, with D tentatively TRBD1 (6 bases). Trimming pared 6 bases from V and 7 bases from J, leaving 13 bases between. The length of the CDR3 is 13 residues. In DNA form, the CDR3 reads TGTGCCAGCAGGAAAACAGGGAACCAGCCCCAGCATTTT. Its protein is CASRKTGNQPQHF.

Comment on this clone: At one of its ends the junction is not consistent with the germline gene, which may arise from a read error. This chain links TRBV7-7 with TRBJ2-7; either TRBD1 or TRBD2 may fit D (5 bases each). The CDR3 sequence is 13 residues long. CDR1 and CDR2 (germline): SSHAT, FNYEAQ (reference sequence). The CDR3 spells CASSLGVSGEQYF. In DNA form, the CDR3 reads TGTGCTAGCAGCTTAGGGGTATCGGGGGAGCAGTACTTC.

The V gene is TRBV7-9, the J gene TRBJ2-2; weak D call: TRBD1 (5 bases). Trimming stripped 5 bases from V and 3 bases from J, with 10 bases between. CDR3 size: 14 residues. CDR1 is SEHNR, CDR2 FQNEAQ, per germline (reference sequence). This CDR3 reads CASSPPRDTGELFF. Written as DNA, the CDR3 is TGTGCCAGCAGCCCTCCCAGGGACACCGGGGAGCTGTTTTTT.

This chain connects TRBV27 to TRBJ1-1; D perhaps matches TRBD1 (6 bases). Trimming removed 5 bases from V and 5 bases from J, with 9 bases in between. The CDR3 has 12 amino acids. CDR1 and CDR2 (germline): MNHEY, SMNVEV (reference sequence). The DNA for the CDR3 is TGTGCCAGCAGTGTTACAGGGACTGAAGCTTTCTTT. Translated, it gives CASSVTGTEAFF.

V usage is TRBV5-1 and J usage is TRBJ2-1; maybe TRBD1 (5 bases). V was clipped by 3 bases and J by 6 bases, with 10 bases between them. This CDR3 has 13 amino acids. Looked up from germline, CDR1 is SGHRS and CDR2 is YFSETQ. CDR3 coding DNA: TGCGCCAGCAGCTGGGTGGGGCCCAATGAGCAGTTCTTC. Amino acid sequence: CASSWVGPNEQFF.

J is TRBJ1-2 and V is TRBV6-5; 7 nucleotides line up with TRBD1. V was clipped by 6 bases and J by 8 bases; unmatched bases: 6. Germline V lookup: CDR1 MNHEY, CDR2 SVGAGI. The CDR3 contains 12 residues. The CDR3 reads CASRVGGGGYTF. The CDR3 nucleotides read TGTGCCAGCAGGGTAGGGGGCGGGGGCTACACCTTC.